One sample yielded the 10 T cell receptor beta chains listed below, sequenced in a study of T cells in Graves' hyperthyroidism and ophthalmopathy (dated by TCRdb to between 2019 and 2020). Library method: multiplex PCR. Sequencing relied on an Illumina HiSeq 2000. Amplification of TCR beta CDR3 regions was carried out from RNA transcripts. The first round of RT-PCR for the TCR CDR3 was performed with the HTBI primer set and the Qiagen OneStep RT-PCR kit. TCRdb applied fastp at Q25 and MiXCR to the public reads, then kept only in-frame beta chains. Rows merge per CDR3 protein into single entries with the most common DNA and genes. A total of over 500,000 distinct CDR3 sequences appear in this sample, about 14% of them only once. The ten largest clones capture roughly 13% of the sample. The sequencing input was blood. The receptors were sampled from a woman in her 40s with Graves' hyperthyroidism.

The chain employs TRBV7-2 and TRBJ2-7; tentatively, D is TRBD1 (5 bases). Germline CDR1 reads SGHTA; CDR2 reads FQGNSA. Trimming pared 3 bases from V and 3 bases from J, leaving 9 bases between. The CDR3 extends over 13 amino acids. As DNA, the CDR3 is TGTGCCAGCAGCTTGAACAGGCTCTACGAGCAGTACTTC. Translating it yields CASSLNRLYEQYF.

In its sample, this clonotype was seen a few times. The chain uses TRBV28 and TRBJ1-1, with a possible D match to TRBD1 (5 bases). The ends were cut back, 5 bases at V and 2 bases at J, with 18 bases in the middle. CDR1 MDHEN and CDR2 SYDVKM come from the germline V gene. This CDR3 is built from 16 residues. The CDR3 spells CASSPRVGRGNTEAFF. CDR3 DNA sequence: TGTGCCAGCAGTCCTCGGGTGGGGCGGGGAAACACTGAAGCTTTCTTT.

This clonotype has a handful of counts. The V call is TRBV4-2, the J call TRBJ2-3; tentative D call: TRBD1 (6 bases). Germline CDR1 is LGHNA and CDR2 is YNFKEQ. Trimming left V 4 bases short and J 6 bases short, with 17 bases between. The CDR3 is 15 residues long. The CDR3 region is CASSLGHSGMDTQYF. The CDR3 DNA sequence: TGTGCCAGCAGCCTGGGACATTCCGGTATGGATACGCAGTATTTT.

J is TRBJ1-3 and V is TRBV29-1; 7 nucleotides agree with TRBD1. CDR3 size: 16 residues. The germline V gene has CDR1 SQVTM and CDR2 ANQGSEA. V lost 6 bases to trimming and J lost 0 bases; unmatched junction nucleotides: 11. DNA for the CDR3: TGCAGCGTCGAGTTGACAGGGCAATACTCTGGAAACACCATATATTTT. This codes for CSVELTGQYSGNTIYF.

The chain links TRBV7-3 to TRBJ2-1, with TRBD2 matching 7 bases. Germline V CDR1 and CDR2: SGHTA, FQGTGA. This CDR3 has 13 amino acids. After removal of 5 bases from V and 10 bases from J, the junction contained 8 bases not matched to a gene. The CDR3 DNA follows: TGTGCCAGCAGCCACGCTAGCGGTCAGGAGCAGTTCTTC. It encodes CASSHASGQEQFF. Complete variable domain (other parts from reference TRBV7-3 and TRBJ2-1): GAGVSQTPSNKVTEKGKYVELRCDPISGHTALYWYRQSLGQGPEFLIYFQGTGAADDSGLPNDRFFAVRPEGSVSTLKIQRTERGDSAVYLCASSHASGQEQFFGPGTRLTVL.

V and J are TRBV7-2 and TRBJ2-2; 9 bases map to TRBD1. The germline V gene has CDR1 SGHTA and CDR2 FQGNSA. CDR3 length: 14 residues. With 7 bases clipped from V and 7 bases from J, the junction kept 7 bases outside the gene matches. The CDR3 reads CASTLTGGSGELFF. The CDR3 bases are TGTGCCAGCACCTTGACAGGGGGTAGCGGGGAGCTGTTTTTT.

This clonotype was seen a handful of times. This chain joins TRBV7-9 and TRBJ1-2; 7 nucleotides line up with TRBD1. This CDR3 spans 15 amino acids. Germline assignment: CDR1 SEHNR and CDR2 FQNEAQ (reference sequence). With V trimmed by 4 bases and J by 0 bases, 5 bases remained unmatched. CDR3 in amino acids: CASSSEQGSNYGYTF. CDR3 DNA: TGTGCCAGCAGCTCGGAACAGGGGTCTAACTATGGCTACACCTTC.

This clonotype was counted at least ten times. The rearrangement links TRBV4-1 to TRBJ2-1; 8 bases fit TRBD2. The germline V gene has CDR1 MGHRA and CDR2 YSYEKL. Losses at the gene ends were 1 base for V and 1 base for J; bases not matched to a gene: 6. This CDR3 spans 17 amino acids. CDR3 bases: TGCGCCAGCAGCCAAGGAGCGGGAGTAGGGTCCTACAATGAGCAGTTCTTC. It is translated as CASSQGAGVGSYNEQFF.

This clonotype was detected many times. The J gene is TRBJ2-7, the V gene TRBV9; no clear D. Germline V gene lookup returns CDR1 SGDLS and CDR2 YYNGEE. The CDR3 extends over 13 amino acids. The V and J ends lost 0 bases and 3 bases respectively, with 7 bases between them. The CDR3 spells CASSVAPVYEQYF. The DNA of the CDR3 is TGTGCCAGCAGCGTAGCGCCGGTCTACGAGCAGTACTTC.

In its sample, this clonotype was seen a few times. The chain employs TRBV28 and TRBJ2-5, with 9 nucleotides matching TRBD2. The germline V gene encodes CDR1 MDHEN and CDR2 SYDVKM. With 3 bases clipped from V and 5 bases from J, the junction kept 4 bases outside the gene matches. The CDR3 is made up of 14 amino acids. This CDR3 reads CASSFDGLAETQYF. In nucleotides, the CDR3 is TGTGCCAGCAGTTTCGATGGACTAGCGGAGACCCAGTACTTC.